This T cell receptor beta chain was identified during a study of cytomegalovirus exposure and HLA in healthy donors (dated by TCRdb to the late 2010s). About the study as a whole: According to an earlier analysis of 550 to 700 of the donors, about 170 million T cells yielded 90 million to 140 million unique TCR beta sequences and 250 to 350 Gb of sequence data. Among the approximately 400 genotyped donors, about 85% belonged to the genetic ancestry cluster associated with self-reported Caucasian donors. The study was designed to test whether signatures of past pathogen exposure could be identified by cataloging public T cell receptors. Because of strong linkage in the cohort, five DR-DQ haplotypes were treated as single units for association and clustering. Among several hundred genotyped donors of the cohort, an average of about 240,000 unique TCR beta nucleotide sequences was sequenced per donor, of which about 19% were non-productive. An earlier analysis of about 620 of the donors applied high-throughput TCR beta sequencing to assess whether each TCR beta V gene segment acted as functional or pseudogenic. Along with the approximately 670-subject first cohort, a separate validation cohort of over a hundred different subjects was used. In the later analysis, no new phenotypic data were used to find candidate immune exposures; instead, reliance was placed on TCR beta sequences and their occurrence across donors. The study profiled the T cell repertoires of about 640 subjects by immunosequencing and related them to cytomegalovirus serostatus. In a later genetic analysis, genome-wide SNP genotypes for about three fifths of the roughly 670 donors were used, and that subset was treated as a discovery cohort. An early release covering about 600 HLA-typed donors comprised about 300 gigabases of sequencing data and tens of millions of unique TCR sequences. The number of typed donors differed by locus: roughly 620-630 for A, B, C, DRB1 and DQB1; 522 for DQA1; 600 to 610 for DPA1; and 400 to 480 for DPB1. A later analysis re-analyzed previously published TCR beta repertoires from roughly 600 donors and added high-resolution HLA genotyping to study TCR occurrence patterns. Donor age, sex, ethnicity and CMV serostatus were compiled alongside the repertoire data. To predict cytomegalovirus infection status, the study combined high-throughput TCR immunosequencing, statistical association of individual TCRs with disease status, and machine learning. Both class I and class II loci were covered by HLA typing, at four-digit resolution. All discovery cohort repertoires had been generated using a single sequencing platform.

Reading the germline V gene gives CDR1 SGHTA and CDR2 FQGNSA. V is pruned by 1 base and J by 3 bases, leaving 5 bases of the junction without a gene match. Measured from the cysteine to the phenylalanine, the CDR3 is 15 residues long. Only the CDR3 DNA stays, 45 bases, in frame from base 1. The cohort was made up of 666 healthy bone marrow donors. Cohort members were all nominally healthy when sampled, although unrecorded immune exposures were likely present. The donor tested CMV seropositive, placing the donor among the 289 seropositive members of the cohort. A peripheral blood sample was collected from each donor, and TCR beta sequencing was performed on peripheral blood mononuclear cells. Genomic DNA extraction from the blood cell samples was performed with the Qiagen DNeasy Blood Extraction Kit. Results and caveats for the whole study, not just this receptor: Broadly in line with IMGT annotations, most TCR beta V segments showed up in productive rearrangements about 90% or about 30% of the time in an earlier analysis of about 500 of the donors. Correlated functional status among segregating V segments might reflect linkage disequilibrium, but an unknown experimental factor could not be ruled out. An association between a missense DCLRE1C variant and V-gene and J-gene trimming of TCR beta chains was found in a later genetic analysis and replicated in an independent cohort. In a later analysis, HLA-associated TCR beta chains were found to be more clonally expanded and to have lower generation probabilities than equally common non-associated chains. According to a later analysis, most CMV-associated TCR beta chains appeared to be HLA-restricted, and the HLA associations seemed to be driven largely by CMV exposure. Specific HLA alleles were associated with about 17,000 TCR beta sequences at a false discovery rate of 0.05 in a later analysis. In vitro tests confirmed that a few of the cytomegalovirus-associated TCR beta chains recognize cytomegalovirus antigens. Because counts were too low, roughly 17 rarely observed V segments, including chromosome 9 orphons, were left out of the earlier analysis of a few hundred of the donors. Most TCR sequences were seen in very few donors, while some public TCRs were found in many individuals. In both the original and validation cohorts, the classifier was reported to diagnose cytomegalovirus status with high specificity and sensitivity. A further reported finding was that TCR beta sequences accurately predicted the HLA-A and HLA-B alleles for most subjects in the first cohort. A later analysis found that TCR association rates varied across HLA loci, with DRB1 alleles showing the most associated TCRs and HLA-C alleles the fewest. A cluster of highly shared sequence variants was judged likely to be a technical artifact of the sequencing pipeline. A total of 164 TCR beta chains were listed by the study as associated with cytomegalovirus. The only immune exposure information available for the cohort was CMV serostatus. HLA typing was unavailable for some donors at each locus, so association tests used only the typed subset. Some IMGT-functional V segments, including TRBV6-2 and TRBV6-3, could not be told apart with the 87-base-pair reads, so those segments were excluded. The authors suggested that the approach could potentially be generalized to other disease states and immunological phenotypes. According to a later analysis, parvovirus B19, influenza, CMV and Epstein-Barr virus appeared linked to several top co-occurrence clusters. Strong co-occurrence of HLA alleles, especially DR and DQ, made assigning TCR associations to individual alleles difficult. In this cohort, only TCR beta chains were sequenced, and detectable features were limited by the absence of alpha or paired-chain data. In a later genetic analysis, fewer N-insertions in productive TCRs were reported among donors in an Asian-associated ancestry cluster than the approximately 710-donor mean. Presence/absence analyses assumed roughly uniform sequencing depth across donors, an assumption that may not hold.

The protocol used for the library was the immunoSEQ multiplex PCR assay. For the multiplex PCR, a mixture combining 60 forward primers for TCR Vbeta segments and 13 reverse primers for TCR Jbeta segments was used. The CDR3 region of rearranged TCR beta genes was amplified from genomic DNA with a multiplex PCR assay. The amplified TCR beta libraries were sequenced on the Illumina HiSeq System as 87-base-pair reads. The original pipeline was this. A later analysis counted tens of millions of unique TCR beta chains across the 670 or so repertoires, and some 11 million of these chains were shared by at least two donors. Raw reads were error-corrected and collapsed into unique sequences by a nearest-neighbor algorithm in which closely related sequences were merged to remove PCR and sequencing errors. V, D and J gene segments were assigned by aligning CDR3 sequences to IMGT reference sequences. For a sequence to be retained, a match of at least six nucleotides to both a V gene segment and a J gene segment was required. Rearrangements were called productive when the CDR3 lacked stop codons and stayed in frame with V and J; all others were non-productive. Following IMGT convention, CDR3 was defined as the stretch from the second conserved V-encoded cysteine to the conserved J-encoded phenylalanine. In an earlier analysis of approximately 590 of the donors, sequences lacking an unambiguous match to a single V gene segment were excluded. In an earlier analysis of 587 of the donors, V segments were called functional above 56.7% productive rearrangements and were called segregating when the between-donor standard deviation exceeded 5%. A statistical classification framework was built to diagnose cytomegalovirus status from the catalog of TCR beta chain sequences. In a later analysis, V and J genes were assigned by comparing TCR nucleotide sequences against IMGT/GENE-DB human TR gene sequences. A later analysis assigned CDR3 sequences and most-parsimonious VDJ recombination scenarios with the TCRdist pipeline. In a later analysis, each TCR beta chain was defined by its CDR3 amino acid sequence together with its V-gene family, and reads lacking a unique V-gene family were excluded. As a way to deal with suspected cross-contamination and a sequencing artifact, a later analysis dropped hundreds of nucleotide sequences that were highly shared and had low generation probability. In a later analysis, a clonal expansion index was calculated for each public chain from normalized within-repertoire ranks of inferred template counts. A later analysis computed generation probabilities with a VDJ recombination model fitted to out-of-frame rearrangements, and checked the results against IGoR. A later analysis scored TCR-TCR, TCR-HLA and TCR-CMV co-occurrence with hypergeometric tests, applying a repertoire-size bias correction to TCR pairs. A later analysis estimated false discovery rates by permuting HLA or CMV assignments 20 times. A later analysis grouped co-occurring TCRs with DBSCAN, adding TCRdist sequence similarity when clustering within HLA-allele-positive subsets. For co-occurrence clustering, repertoires with fewer than 30,000 or more than 120,000 public chains were excluded, along with roughly 5 repertoires with anomalous nucleotide sharing. In its TCRdb copy, this immuneACCESS table keeps in-frame sequences only and misses some clones. Where compared with another copy, unresolved V genes explain less than half of these, and the others have no known cause. That table furnishes V, J and clone size, whereas the DNA furnished D and trimming. The sample records around 200,000 clones, more than 75% of which are singletons. The top ten hold roughly 5.5% of the sample.

Worth noting for this clone: The target of this receptor is not known. Base qualities were left out, and no much larger clone turns up one base away.

In this chain, TRBV7-2 is recombined with TRBJ2-7; TRBD2 matches 8 bases in the middle. Sequencing used PBMCs. This receptor was taken from a man in his forties or fifties in good health and CMV-seropositive. For the CDR3, the sequence is CASSLEAREVYEQYF. The DNA reads as follows: TGTGCCAGCAGCTTAGAGGCGCGGGAGGTCTACGAGCAGTACTTC.